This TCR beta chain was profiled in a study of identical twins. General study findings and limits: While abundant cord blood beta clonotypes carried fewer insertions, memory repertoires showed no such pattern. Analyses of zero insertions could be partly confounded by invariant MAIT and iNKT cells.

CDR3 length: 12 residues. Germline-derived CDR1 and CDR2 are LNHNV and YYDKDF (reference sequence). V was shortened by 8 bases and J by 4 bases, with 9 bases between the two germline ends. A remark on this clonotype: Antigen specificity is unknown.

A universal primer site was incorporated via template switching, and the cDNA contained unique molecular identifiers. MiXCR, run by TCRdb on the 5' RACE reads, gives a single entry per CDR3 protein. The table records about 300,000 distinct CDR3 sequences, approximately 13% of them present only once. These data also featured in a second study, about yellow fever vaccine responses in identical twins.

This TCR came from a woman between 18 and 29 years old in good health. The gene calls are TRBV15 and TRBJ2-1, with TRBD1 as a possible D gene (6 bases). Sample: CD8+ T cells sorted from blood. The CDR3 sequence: CATRDKYNEQFF. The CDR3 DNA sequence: TGTGCCACCCGGGACAAATACAATGAGCAGTTCTTC.